This T cell receptor (beta chain) was sequenced for a study of CD8 T cells in ankylosing spondylitis. MiXCR was run by TCRdb on the 5' RACE reads, yielding one entry per CDR3 protein. The sample lists 100,000 to 150,000 distinct CDR3 sequences, roughly 18% occurring once. This clonotype has more than one count but fewer than ten. Its cognate antigen is unknown. Study conclusions and caveats: Roughly 8 highly homologous variants made up a TCR beta motif that seemed to typify ankylosing spondylitis blood.

The sequenced material came from blood, either unsorted or a sorted T cell fraction (not recorded which). This clonotype was obtained from a male donor with ankylosing spondylitis.

The CDR3 here is CACSRGYEQYF. CDR3 bases: TGTGCCTGCTCGAGGGGCTACGAGCAGTACTTC. The chain employs TRBV12-3 or TRBV12-4 and TRBJ2-7; tentatively, D is TRBD1 or TRBD2 (5 bases each). The CDR3 length is 11 residues. V dropped 11 bases and J dropped 3 bases, with 11 bases sitting between them.